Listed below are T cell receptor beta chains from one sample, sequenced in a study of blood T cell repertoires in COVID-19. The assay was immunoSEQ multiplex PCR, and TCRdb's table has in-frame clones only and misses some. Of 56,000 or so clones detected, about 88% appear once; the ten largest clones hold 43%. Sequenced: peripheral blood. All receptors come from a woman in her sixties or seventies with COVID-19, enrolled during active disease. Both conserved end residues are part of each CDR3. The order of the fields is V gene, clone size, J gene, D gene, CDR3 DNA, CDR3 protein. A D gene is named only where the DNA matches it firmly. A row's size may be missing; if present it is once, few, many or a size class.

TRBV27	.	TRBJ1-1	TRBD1	TGTGCCAGCAGTTCGGGACAGGGTACGACTGAAGCTTTCTTT	CASSSGQGTTEAFF
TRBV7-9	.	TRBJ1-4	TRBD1	TGTGCCAGCAGCCCGGGACAGGGGGCGCGGAAACTGTTTTTT	CASSPGQGARKLFF
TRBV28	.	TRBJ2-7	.	TGTGCCAGCAGTTTATGGGCGGAGAGCTCCTACGAGCAGTACTTC	CASSLWAESSYEQYF
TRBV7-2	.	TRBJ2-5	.	TGTGCCAGCAGCTTAGGCGGCAGGGGTAGCCAAGAGACCCAGTACTTC	CASSLGGRGSQETQYF
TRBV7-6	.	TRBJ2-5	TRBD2	TGTGCCAGCAGCATCGGGACTACCCAAGAGACCCAGTACTTC	CASSIGTTQETQYF
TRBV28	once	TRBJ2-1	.	TGTGCCAGCAGTCCGAATCTAGGGGGAGGGCCCTCCTACAATGAGCAGTTCTTC	CASSPNLGGGPSYNEQFF
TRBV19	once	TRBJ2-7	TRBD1	TGTGCCAGTAGTATGAACAGGGGACCCTACGAGCAGTACTTC	CASSMNRGPYEQYF
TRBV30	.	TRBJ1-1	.	TGTGCCTGGAGTGCCCAGGCAGGGGCGCGGAACACTGAAGCTTTCTTT	CAWSAQAGARNTEAFF
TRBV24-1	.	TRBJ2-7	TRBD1	TGTGCCACCCAAAGGAGTTACACAGGGGTTACCTACGAGCAGTACTTC	CATQRSYTGVTYEQYF
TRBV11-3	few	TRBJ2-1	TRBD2	TGTGCCAGTGAGCGGGGGGTAAGCTCCTACAATGAGCAGTTCTTC	CASERGVSSYNEQFF
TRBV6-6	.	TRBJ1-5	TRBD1	TGTGCCGGCCGGACAGGGCGGAATCAGCCCCAGCATTTT	CAGRTGRNQPQHF
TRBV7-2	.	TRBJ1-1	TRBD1	TGTGCCAGCAGCCCCGACAGGGGTGACACTGAAGCTTTCTTT	CASSPDRGDTEAFF
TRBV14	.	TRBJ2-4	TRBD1	TGTGCCAGCAGCCAAGCCAGGGGGCTAGCCAAAAACATTCAGTACTTC	CASSQARGLAKNIQYF
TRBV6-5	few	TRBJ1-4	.	TGTGCCAGCAGTCCACCGGGTCCAAATGAAAAACTGTTTTTT	CASSPPGPNEKLFF
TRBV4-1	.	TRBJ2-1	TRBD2	TGCGCCAGCAGCCAAGACATAACTGGACTAGTATCCTACAATGAGCAGTTCTTC	CASSQDITGLVSYNEQFF
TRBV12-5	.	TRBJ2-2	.	TGTGCTAGTGGTTTGTTCGGAGAACGATGGGAGCGCACCGGGGAGCTGTTTTTT	CASGLFGERWERTGELFF
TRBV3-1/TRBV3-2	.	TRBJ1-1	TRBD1	TGTGCCAGCAGCCACCCTTCAGGGACAGGCGCCACTGAAGCTTTCTTT	CASSHPSGTGATEAFF
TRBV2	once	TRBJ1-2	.	TGTGCCAGCAGATTTGACGTACAGAACTATGGCTACACCTTC	CASRFDVQNYGYTF
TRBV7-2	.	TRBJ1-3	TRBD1	TGTGCCAGCAGCCCTCTGGTGACAGGGGGGGGAAACACCATATATTTT	CASSPLVTGGGNTIYF
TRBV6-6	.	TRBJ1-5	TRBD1	TGTGCCAGCAGGTCCGGGACAGGGTCAATTCAGCCCCAGCATTTT	CASRSGTGSIQPQHF
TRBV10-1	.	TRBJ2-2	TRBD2	TGCGCCAGCAGTGAGCACCTAGCGGGTAACACCGGGGAGCTGTTTTTT	CASSEHLAGNTGELFF
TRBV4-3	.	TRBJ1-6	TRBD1	TGCGCCAGCTCCGACAGGGTATTACAGGGGGCCCTCCACTTT	CASSDRVLQGALHF
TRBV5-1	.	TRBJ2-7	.	TGCGCCAGCAGCTTGGGGGGGGTGGACCACTCCACCTGGACCTACGAGCAGTACTTC	CASSLGGVDHSTWTYEQYF
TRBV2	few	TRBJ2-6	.	TGTGCCAGCATAGAGTACTCTGGGGCCAACGTCCTGACTTTC	CASIEYSGANVLTF